These T cell receptor beta chains were read from a single sample in a study of blood T cell repertoires in COVID-19. TCRdb keeps only in-frame clones here, not all; method: immunoSEQ multiplex PCR. The sample holds 200,000 to 250,000 clones, around 90% seen once. The sample consisted of PBMCs or T cells enriched from blood (not recorded which). Every receptor here comes from a man aged 25 to 40 who had recovered from COVID-19. The CDR3 runs from the conserved cysteine through the conserved F or W. The order of the fields is clone size, D gene, V gene, J gene, CDR3 DNA, CDR3 protein. A D gene is named only where the DNA matches it firmly. The size entry is marked missing in some rows and otherwise reads once, few, many or a size class.

>-|TRBD1|TRBV6-2/TRBV6-3|TRBJ1-5
TGTGCCAGCAGTCGTCGAAGGACAGGGCGCGGTCAGCCCCAGCATTTT
CASSRRRTGRGQPQHF
>-|-|TRBV6-2/TRBV6-3|TRBJ2-5
TGTGCCAGCAGTCCCCTTTCGCAGGGGCTCCAAGAGACCCAGTACTTC
CASSPLSQGLQETQYF
>-|TRBD2|TRBV3-1/TRBV3-2|TRBJ2-3
TGTGCCAGCAGCCAAGGAGCGGGAGGCACAGATACGCAGTATTTT
CASSQGAGGTDTQYF
>once|TRBD1|TRBV27|TRBJ2-1
TGTGCCAGCACCTCCCCCTTACAGGGGGCCAATGAGCAGTTCTTC
CASTSPLQGANEQFF
>-|-|TRBV18|TRBJ1-5
TGTGCCAGCTCACCCGGATTCCAGGCCCAGCATTTT
CASSPGFQAQHF
>few|TRBD1|TRBV12-5|TRBJ2-7
TGTGCTAGTGGCCCGACAGGGACCTACGAGCAGTACTTC
CASGPTGTYEQYF
>-|-|TRBV3-1/TRBV3-2|TRBJ2-7
TGTGCCAGCAGCCGGTCAGGGGGGCCACCCGAGCAGTACTTC
CASSRSGGPPEQYF
>few|-|TRBV7-2|TRBJ2-7
TGTGCCAGCAGCTTAGAAGAACAGCCCCCCTTGAACGAGCAGTACTTC
CASSLEEQPPLNEQYF
>-|TRBD2|TRBV27|TRBJ2-7
TGTGCCAGCAGTGGGGCTAGCGGAATACCCTACGAGCAGTACTTC
CASSGASGIPYEQYF
>-|-|TRBV19|TRBJ2-1
TGTGCCAGTAGTAGGCTAGTATTTCAGAATGAGCAGTTCTTC
CASSRLVFQNEQFF
>-|TRBD1|TRBV19|TRBJ2-1
TGTGCCAGTTCGTACGGACAGGGTGATGAGCAGTTCTTC
CASSYGQGDEQFF
>-|TRBD1|TRBV28|TRBJ1-6
TGTGCCAGCAGAGGACAGGGGCGGTTTTCACCCCTCCACTTT
CASRGQGRFSPLHF
>-|TRBD1|TRBV5-5|TRBJ1-1
TGTGCCAGCAGCCCAGCGGACAGGATTGGGTCTGAAGCTTTCTTT
CASSPADRIGSEAFF
>-|-|TRBV5-1|TRBJ1-1
TGCGCCAGCAGTCCCGGTATGAACACTGAAGCTTTCTTT
CASSPGMNTEAFF
>-|-|TRBV5-8|TRBJ2-5
TGTGCCAGCAGCGGCGGACGGAGGTCGGAGACCCAGTACTTC
CASSGGRRSETQYF
>once|-|TRBV10-3|TRBJ2-5
TGTGCCATCAGTGGGCCAGGGGCCCAGTACTTC
CAISGPGAQYF
>-|TRBD1|TRBV13|TRBJ2-7
TGTGCCAGCAGCTCATACCTCAGACAGGGTACCTACGAGCAGTACTTC
CASSSYLRQGTYEQYF
>-|TRBD2|TRBV9|TRBJ2-3
TGTGCCAGCAGCCCAAGCGGGGGAGGGTTCACAGATACGCAGTATTTT
CASSPSGGGFTDTQYF
>once|-|TRBV5-4|TRBJ1-2
TGTGCCAGCAGCAGGTGGGAGGACTACACCTTC
CASSRWEDYTF
>-|TRBD1|TRBV2|TRBJ2-7
TGTGCCAGCAGTGACTCCTACAGGGGGCTCTACGAGCAGTACTTC
CASSDSYRGLYEQYF
>-|-|TRBV28|TRBJ1-2
TGTGCCAGCAGTCCCCGACTCTATGGCTACACCTTC
CASSPRLYGYTF
>-|-|TRBV4-3|TRBJ1-2
TGCGCCAGCAGCCAAGCTAATAACTATGGCTACACCTTC
CASSQANNYGYTF
>-|-|TRBV27|TRBJ2-7
TGTGCCAGCAGTTGGATCAACAGCCGATCCTACGAGCAGTACTTC
CASSWINSRSYEQYF
>-|-|TRBV7-2|TRBJ2-2
TGTGCCAGCAGCTTAGCGCTAAGTACGGGGAGGGAGCTGTTTTTT
CASSLALSTGRELFF
>-|-|TRBV28|TRBJ1-4
TGTGCCAGCAGTTTTTTAGGGGTCGTTAATGAAAAACTGTTTTTT
CASSFLGVVNEKLFF
>once|-|TRBV12-5|TRBJ1-1
TGTGCTAGTGGTTTGGTTTCAGGGGCTTTTCACACTGAAGCTTTCTTT
CASGLVSGAFHTEAFF
>few|TRBD2|TRBV13|TRBJ2-2
TGTGCCAGCAGCCCCGGGGGGGTAGCTATCACCGGGGAGCTGTTTTTT
CASSPGGVAITGELFF
>few|-|TRBV5-1|TRBJ2-6
TGCGCCAGCAGCTTTCAGGGGAGATCTGGGGCCAACGTCCTGACTTTC
CASSFQGRSGANVLTF
>-|TRBD1|TRBV19|TRBJ1-1
TGTGCCAGTCAGGACAGGGCAAGTACTGAAGCTTTCTTT
CASQDRASTEAFF
>-|-|TRBV19|TRBJ1-2
TGTGCCAGTAGTTCTGAGGGTCTGAGAAATGGCTACACCTTC
CASSSEGLRNGYTF
>-|TRBD1|TRBV30|TRBJ1-6
TGTGCCTGGGACAGGGGGGGGTCACCCCTCCACTTT
CAWDRGGSPLHF
>few|TRBD1|TRBV15|TRBJ2-7
TGTGCCACCAGCAGTGTCCAGGGGGAATACGAGCAGTACTTC
CATSSVQGEYEQYF
>once|-|TRBV7-2|TRBJ2-1
TGTGCCAGCAGCTCCCGGCGGGGGCTGTCCTACAATGAGCAGTTCTTC
CASSSRRGLSYNEQFF
>-|-|TRBV21-1|TRBJ2-2
TGTGCCAGCAGCCGAACAGGGAGGCTGTTTTTT
CASSRTGRLFF
>-|-|TRBV28|TRBJ1-4
TGTGCCAGCAGAGTCCAGGGATCGGCACTGTTTTTT
CASRVQGSALFF
>-|TRBD1|TRBV5-1|TRBJ1-2
TGCGCCAGCAGCGATACAGGGGTCGACTACACCTTC
CASSDTGVDYTF
>-|-|TRBV30|TRBJ1-5
TGTGCCTGGAGCAGACAGAACAATCAGCCCCAGCATTTT
CAWSRQNNQPQHF
>-|TRBD1|TRBV6-1|TRBJ1-5
TGTGCCAGCAGTGAACCCAGGGGGCGCGTTCAGCCCCAGCATTTT
CASSEPRGRVQPQHF
>-|TRBD2|TRBV28|TRBJ2-1
TGTGCCAGCAGCTCAAGCGGGAGGCAATCCTACAATGAGCAGTTCTTC
CASSSSGRQSYNEQFF
>-|TRBD1|TRBV7-8|TRBJ2-3
TGTGCCAGCAGCTTCACCGGGACAGGGGTCCGGAATACGCAGTATTTT
CASSFTGTGVRNTQYF
>once|-|TRBV11-1|TRBJ1-1
TGTGCCAGCAGCCAGTACACTGACAGGAACACTGAAGCTTTCTTT
CASSQYTDRNTEAFF
>few|-|TRBV2|TRBJ2-3
TGTGCCAGCAGTGACAAACGGGAAACAGATACGCAGTATTTT
CASSDKRETDTQYF
>-|-|TRBV4-1|TRBJ1-5
TGCGCCAGCAGCCATGGGGCAGGGGCAGAACAGCCCCAGCATTTT
CASSHGAGAEQPQHF
>-|-|TRBV6-5|TRBJ1-2
TGTGCCGGGGCTTCGACAGACCGGAACTATGGCTACACCTTC
CAGASTDRNYGYTF
>-|-|TRBV5-8|TRBJ2-5
TGTGCCAGCAGCGAGAGCACTAGCTTACGGTACCAAGAGACCCAGTACTTC
CASSESTSLRYQETQYF
>-|-|TRBV7-8|TRBJ2-3
TGTGCCAGCAGCTCAGTAGACACCAGCACAGATACGCAGTATTTT
CASSSVDTSTDTQYF
>-|TRBD1|TRBV2|TRBJ2-7
TGTGCCAGCCAAGGGACAGGGATGGACGAGCAGTACTTC
CASQGTGMDEQYF
>few|TRBD2|TRBV5-8|TRBJ2-7
TGTGCCAGCAGCCATAGGACTAGCTTGGAGTACTTC
CASSHRTSLEYF
>-|TRBD1|TRBV28|TRBJ1-4
TGTGCCAGCAGCCTAGACAGGGCGACCGAAAAACTGTTTTTT
CASSLDRATEKLFF
>-|TRBD1|TRBV6-5|TRBJ2-2
TGTGCCAGCAGCCCCGGGACAGGGGTTAACGGGGAGCTGTTTTTT
CASSPGTGVNGELFF
>-|TRBD2|TRBV5-1|TRBJ2-1
TGCGCCAGCAGCTTAAGGCTAGCGGGGGCATACAATGAGCAGTTCTTC
CASSLRLAGAYNEQFF
>-|-|TRBV6-5|TRBJ2-7
TGTGCCAGCAGTTCGCCGCCGAGCTACGAGCAGTACTTC
CASSSPPSYEQYF
>once|TRBD1|TRBV7-8|TRBJ1-1
TGTGCCAGCAGCTTAGCGATGACAGGGGTCGGCACTGAAGCTTTCTTT
CASSLAMTGVGTEAFF
>once|TRBD1|TRBV7-6|TRBJ2-7
TGTGCCAGCAGCTTAGGGGACAGTTCCTACGAGCAGTACTTC
CASSLGDSSYEQYF
>-|-|TRBV7-9|TRBJ2-7
TGTGCCAGCAGCACAACAGGGTCTCCCGAGCAGTACTTC
CASSTTGSPEQYF
>once|TRBD2|TRBV12-3/TRBV12-4|TRBJ2-3
TGTGCCAGCAGTTTAGCCGCGGGAGCTACGCAGTATTTT
CASSLAAGATQYF
>once|TRBD1|TRBV6-2/TRBV6-3|TRBJ2-7
TGTGCCAGCAGTTTCACAGGGGTCCCCTACGAGCAGTACTTC
CASSFTGVPYEQYF
>once|TRBD1|TRBV29-1|TRBJ1-2
TGCAGCACCGACAGGGGGCTACGGTATGGCTACACCTTC
CSTDRGLRYGYTF